These 3 T cell receptor beta chains share one sample of origin, sequenced in a study of T cells in Graves' hyperthyroidism and ophthalmopathy. Amplified regions were TCR beta CDR3 sequences from RNA transcripts. A set of HTBI primers served as the primers for a first-round RT-PCR of the TCR CDR3. TCRdb used MiXCR to reprocess the multiplex PCR reads, holding one entry per CDR3 protein. Among 450,000 to 700,000 distinct CDR3 sequences listed, under 60% were seen once. The sample consisted of peripheral blood or thyroid tissue (not recorded which). Receptors were obtained from an adult woman with Graves' disease, either hyperthyroidism or ophthalmopathy (not recorded which).

This clonotype has a handful of counts. The V call is TRBV7-2, the J call TRBJ2-3; 10 nucleotides agree with TRBD2. The CDR3 loop spans 17 amino acids. Germline V gene lookup returns CDR1 SGHTA and CDR2 FQGNSA. Unmatched junction bases numbered 7, after V lost 3 bases and J lost 1 base. Written as DNA, the CDR3 is TGTGCCAGCAGCTTCCCCGGACTAGCGGAACGCACAGATACGCAGTATTTT. Residues: CASSFPGLAERTDTQYF.

The chain carries TRBV7-2 and TRBJ2-1; D gene ambiguous. Germline V gives CDR1 SGHTA, CDR2 FQGNSA. CDR3 length: 15 amino acids. The V and J ends lost 1 base and 4 bases respectively, with 11 bases between them. DNA for the CDR3: TGTGCCAGCAGCTTAGGGGTCGGGCCTTACAATGAGCAGTTCTTC. Its translation is CASSLGVGPYNEQFF.

The rearrangement uses TRBV14 and TRBJ2-7; D is unresolved. There are 16 residues in the CDR3. Per the germline V gene, CDR1 is SGHDN and CDR2 is FVKESK. Trimming pared 3 bases from V and 4 bases from J, leaving 19 bases between. The CDR3 sequence: CASSHEPSVMRYEQYF. In nucleotides, the CDR3 is TGTGCCAGCAGCCATGAACCGTCCGTCATGCGGTACGAGCAGTACTTC.